The 7 T cell receptor beta chains in this list originate from one sample, sequenced in a study of early T cells in non-severe SARS-CoV-2 infection. TCRdb passed the 5' RACE reads through MiXCR, listing each CDR3 protein once. The data hold just over 70,000 distinct CDR3 sequences, with roughly an eighth observed a single time. The sample was whole blood. Receptor source: an adult who was a healthcare worker with PCR-confirmed SARS-CoV-2 infection or an uninfected control (not recorded which).

V is TRBV27 and J is TRBJ2-5, with a possible D match to TRBD1 (6 bases). This CDR3 spans 15 amino acids. The germline V gene encodes CDR1 MNHEY and CDR2 SMNVEV (reference sequence). The V end lost 5 bases, the J end lost 4 bases, and 17 bases lay between the germline ends. DNA for the CDR3: TGTGCCAGCAGTCTCGGGACACCACCTGTAGAGACCCAGTACTTC. Residues: CASSLGTPPVETQYF.

This clonotype was observed at least ten times. The chain has TRBV4-2 and TRBJ2-3; D possibly corresponds to TRBD2 (6 bases). This CDR3 is built from 15 residues. Germline values: CDR1 LGHNA, CDR2 YNFKEQ. V was pared by 1 base and J by 1 base, with 9 bases between. CDR3 amino acids: CASSQVLAGTDTQYF. In DNA, the CDR3 is TGTGCCAGCAGCCAAGTACTAGCCGGCACAGATACGCAGTATTTT.

Only a few counts were recorded for this clonotype. This chain links TRBV29-1 with TRBJ1-1; 9 bases map to TRBD1. V gave up 5 bases and J gave up 1 base; unmatched junction bases: 5. The germline gives CDR1 SQVTM, CDR2 ANQGSEA. The CDR3 runs to 14 residues. This CDR3 reads CSVPRTGANTEAFF. The DNA for the CDR3 is TGCAGCGTTCCCCGGACAGGGGCGAACACTGAAGCTTTCTTT. Combining the CDR3 with reference TRBV29-1 and TRBJ1-1 gives the whole variable domain SAVISQKPSRDICQRGTSLTIQCQVDSQVTMMFWYRQQPGQSLTLIATANQGSEATYESGFVIDKFPISRPNLTFSTLTVSNMSPEDSSIYLCSVPRTGANTEAFFGQGTRLTVV.

The table lists this clonotype with many counts. The V call is TRBV28, the J call TRBJ2-1, with D perhaps being TRBD1 or TRBD2 (5 bases each). From germline, CDR1 is MDHEN and CDR2 SYDVKM. The length of the CDR3 is 14 residues. Trimming removed 2 bases from V and 3 bases from J, with 8 bases in between. The CDR3 sequence: CASSLGTVYNEQFF. CDR3 nucleotides: TGTGCCAGCAGTTTAGGGACGGTCTACAATGAGCAGTTCTTC.

This clonotype was observed at least ten times. The chain carries TRBV12-3 or TRBV12-4 and TRBJ1-2; tentative D call: TRBD1 (6 bases). This CDR3 has 14 amino acids. The ends were cut back, 6 bases at V and 8 bases at J, with 19 bases in the middle. CDR3 sequence: CASSSHAQGLGYTF. The CDR3 region has the DNA TGTGCCAGCAGCTCTCATGCACAGGGTCTCGGCTACACCTTC.

This chain joins TRBV9 and TRBJ2-3; no firm D call. Germline assignment: CDR1 SGDLS and CDR2 YYNGEE. Trimming cost V 0 bases and J 4 bases, with 6 bases left between them. This CDR3 contains 13 residues. The CDR3 nucleotides read TGTGCCAGCAGCGTAGAGGCCGCAGATACGCAGTATTTT. Amino acid sequence: CASSVEAADTQYF.

This clonotype was seen many times. This chain connects TRBV27 to TRBJ2-6; no reliable D call. Germline CDR1 MNHEY, CDR2 SMNVEV (reference sequence). This CDR3 is built from 13 residues. Trimming took off 6 bases at V and 0 bases at J, with 3 bases between the two ends. CDR3 bases: TGTGCCAGCAGAGTCTCTGGGGCCAACGTCCTGACTTTC. Protein product: CASRVSGANVLTF.